This T cell receptor beta chain was retrieved from a study of PD-1 blockade in classical Hodgkin lymphoma. Data came from immunoSEQ multiplex PCR; TCRdb stores just in-frame clones and leaves some out. Here the sample spans 20,000 to 25,000 clones, around 84% being singletons. Time point in this sample: cycle 4 day 1 (C4D1), after about 6 weeks of nivolumab. The patients all showed relapse after autologous stem cell transplantation, while their brentuximab vedotin exposure varied. This clone is a singleton in its sample. This material consisted of peripheral blood mononuclear cells (PBMCs), taken before the fourth cycle of nivolumab. This sequence was found in a human donor with classical Hodgkin lymphoma.

This CDR3 reads CSASEANTEAFF. The CDR3 bases are TGCAGCGCCTCGGAGGCCAACACTGAAGCTTTCTTT. The gene calls are TRBV29-1 and TRBJ1-1; no reliable D call. V was pared by 7 bases and J by 2 bases, with 11 bases between. Germline V gives CDR1 SQVTM, CDR2 ANQGSEA. This CDR3 has 12 amino acids.